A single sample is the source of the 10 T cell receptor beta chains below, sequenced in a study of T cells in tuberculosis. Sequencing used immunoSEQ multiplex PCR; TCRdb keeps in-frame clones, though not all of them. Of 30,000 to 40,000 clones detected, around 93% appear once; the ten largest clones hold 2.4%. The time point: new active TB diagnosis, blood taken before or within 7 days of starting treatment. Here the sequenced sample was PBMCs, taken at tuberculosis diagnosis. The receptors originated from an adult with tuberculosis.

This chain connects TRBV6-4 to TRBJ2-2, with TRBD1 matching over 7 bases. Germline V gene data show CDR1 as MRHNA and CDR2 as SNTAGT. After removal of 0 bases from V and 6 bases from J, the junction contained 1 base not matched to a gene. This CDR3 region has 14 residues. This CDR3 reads CASSDSQGAGELFF. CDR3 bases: TGTGCCAGCAGTGACTCTCAGGGGGCCGGGGAGCTGTTTTTT.

The CDR3 DNA follows: TGTGCCAGCACCACCTGGGGGCGAGGCGAGACCCAGTACTTC. Translation: CASTTWGRGETQYF. V gene TRBV5-4 combines with J gene TRBJ2-5; TRBD1 is a possible D gene (6 bases). Germline V CDR1 and CDR2: SGHNT, YYREEE (reference sequence). The CDR3 length is 14 residues. V was trimmed by 6 bases and J by 5 bases, leaving 17 bases between them.

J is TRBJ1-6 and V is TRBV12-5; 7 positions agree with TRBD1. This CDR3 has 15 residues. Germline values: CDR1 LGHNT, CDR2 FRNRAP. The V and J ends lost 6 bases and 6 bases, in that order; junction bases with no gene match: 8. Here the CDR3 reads CASGLTGNLNSPLHF. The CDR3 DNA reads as TGTGCTAGTGGCCTGACAGGGAACCTTAATTCACCCCTCCACTTT.

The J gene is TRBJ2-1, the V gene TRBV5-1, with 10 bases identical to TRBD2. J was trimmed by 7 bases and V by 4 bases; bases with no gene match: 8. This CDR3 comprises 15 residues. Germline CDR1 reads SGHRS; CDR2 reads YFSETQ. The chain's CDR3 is CASSGNSGGWNEQFF. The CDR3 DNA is TGCGCCAGCAGCGGGAATAGCGGGGGGTGGAATGAGCAGTTCTTC. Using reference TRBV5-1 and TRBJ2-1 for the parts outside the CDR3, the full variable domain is KAGVTQTPRYLIKTRGQQVTLSCSPISGHRSVSWYQQTPGQGLQFLFEYFSETQRNKGNFPGRFSGRQFSNSRSEMNVSTLELGDSALYLCASSGNSGGWNEQFFGPGTRLTVL.

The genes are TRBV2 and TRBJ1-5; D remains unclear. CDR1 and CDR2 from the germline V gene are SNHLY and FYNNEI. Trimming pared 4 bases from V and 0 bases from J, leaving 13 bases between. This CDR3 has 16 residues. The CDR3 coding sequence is TGTGCCAGCAGTGGCGCGGGTCGGTATAGCAATCAGCCCCAGCATTTT. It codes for CASSGAGRYSNQPQHF. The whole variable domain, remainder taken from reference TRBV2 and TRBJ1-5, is EPEVTQTPSHQVTQMGQEVILRCVPISNHLYFYWYRQILGQKVEFLVSFYNNEISEKSEIFDDQFSVERPDGSNFTLKIRSTKLEDSAMYFCASSGAGRYSNQPQHFGDGTRLSIL.

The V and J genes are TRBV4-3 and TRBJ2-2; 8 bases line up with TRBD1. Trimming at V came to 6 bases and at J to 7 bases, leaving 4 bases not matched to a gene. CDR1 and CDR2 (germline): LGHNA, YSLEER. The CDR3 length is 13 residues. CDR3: CASSHRGDGELFF. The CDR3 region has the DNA TGCGCCAGCAGTCACAGGGGGGACGGGGAGCTGTTTTTT.

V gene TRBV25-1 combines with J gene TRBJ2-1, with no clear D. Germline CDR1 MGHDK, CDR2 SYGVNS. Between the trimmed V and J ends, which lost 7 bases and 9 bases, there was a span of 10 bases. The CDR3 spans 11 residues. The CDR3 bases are TGTGCCAGCATTATAGGAGCTGAGCAGTTCTTC. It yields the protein CASIIGAEQFF.

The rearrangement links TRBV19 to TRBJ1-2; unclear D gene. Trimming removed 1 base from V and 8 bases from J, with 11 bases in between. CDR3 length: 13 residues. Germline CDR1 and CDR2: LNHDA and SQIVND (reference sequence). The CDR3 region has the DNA TGTGCCAGTAGTATAGTTGGCAGCGGAGGCTACACCTTC. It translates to CASSIVGSGGYTF.

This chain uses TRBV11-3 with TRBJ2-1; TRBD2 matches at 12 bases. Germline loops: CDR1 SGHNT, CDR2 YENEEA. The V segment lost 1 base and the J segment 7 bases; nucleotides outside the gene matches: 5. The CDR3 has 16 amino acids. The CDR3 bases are TGTGCCAGCAGCTTAGGACTAGCGGGGGCGCGGAATGAGCAGTTCTTC. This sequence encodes CASSLGLAGARNEQFF. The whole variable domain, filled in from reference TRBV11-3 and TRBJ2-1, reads EAGVVQSPRYKIIEKKQPVAFWCNPISGHNTLYWYLQNLGQGPELLIRYENEEAVDDSQLPKDRFSAERLKGVDSTLKIQPAELGDSAVYLCASSLGLAGARNEQFFGPGTRLTVL.

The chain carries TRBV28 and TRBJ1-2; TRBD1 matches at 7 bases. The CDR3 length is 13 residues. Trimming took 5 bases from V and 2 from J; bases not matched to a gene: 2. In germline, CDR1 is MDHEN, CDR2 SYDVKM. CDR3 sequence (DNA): TGTGCCAGCAGTCCGACAGGGAACTATGGCTACACCTTC. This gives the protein CASSPTGNYGYTF.